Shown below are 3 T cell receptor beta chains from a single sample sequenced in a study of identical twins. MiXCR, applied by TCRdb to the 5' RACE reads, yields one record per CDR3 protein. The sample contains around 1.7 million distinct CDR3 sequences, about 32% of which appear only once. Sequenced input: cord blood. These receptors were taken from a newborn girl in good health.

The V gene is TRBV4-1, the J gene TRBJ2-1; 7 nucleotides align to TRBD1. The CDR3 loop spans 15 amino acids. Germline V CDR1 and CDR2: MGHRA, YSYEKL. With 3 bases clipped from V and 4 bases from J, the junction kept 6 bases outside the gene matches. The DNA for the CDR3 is TGCGCCAGCAGCCACGACAGGGTGGCTTACAATGAGCAGTTCTTC. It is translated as CASSHDRVAYNEQFF.

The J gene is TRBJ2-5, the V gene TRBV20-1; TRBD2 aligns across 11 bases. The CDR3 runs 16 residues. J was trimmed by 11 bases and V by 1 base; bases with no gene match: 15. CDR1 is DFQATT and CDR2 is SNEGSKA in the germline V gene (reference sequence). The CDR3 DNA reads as TGCAGTGCTAGAGGTGTTAGCGGGGGGGCCATCAATGAGCAGTACTTC. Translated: CSARGVSGGAINEQYF.

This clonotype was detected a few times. CDR3 in DNA: TGTGCCAGCAGCTCCCGATCGCCCCACAATGAGCAGTTCTTC. It is translated as CASSSRSPHNEQFF. J is TRBJ2-1 and V is TRBV7-9, with no clear D. Trimming pared 4 bases from V and 5 bases from J, leaving 12 bases between. Germline assignment: CDR1 SEHNR and CDR2 FQNEAQ (reference sequence). This CDR3 is 14 amino acids long.